The T cell receptor beta chain described here comes from a study of cytomegalovirus exposure and HLA in healthy donors. Study overall: The roughly 110 validation repertoires were produced on the same platform as the 720 or so repertoires of the first cohort. This was reported in a later analysis. Whole-study findings and limits: Overall, approximately 180 TCR beta chains were annotated as cytomegalovirus-associated. Despite most TCR sequences being rare, some public TCRs occurred in many donors. Specificity for CMV antigens was confirmed in vitro for a few of the CMV-associated chains.

Unmatched junction bases numbered 6, after V lost 4 bases and J lost 5 bases. The CDR3 runs to 15 residues. Per the germline V gene, CDR1 is SGHAT and CDR2 is FQNNGV. On this clone: Its antigen is as yet unknown.

The data were produced by immunoSEQ multiplex PCR, yet TCRdb's version contains in-frame clones alone and is incomplete. The sample has some 87,000 clones, 95% to 97% seen once; the top ten hold approximately 1.2%. V is TRBV11-2 and J is TRBJ2-5, with TRBD1 matching 11 bases. Source material: PBMCs. The source is a woman aged 18-29 years in good health and CMV-seronegative. CDR3: CASSSRTGGSETQYF. The CDR3 nucleotides are TGTGCCAGCAGCTCCCGGACAGGGGGCTCGGAGACCCAGTACTTC.